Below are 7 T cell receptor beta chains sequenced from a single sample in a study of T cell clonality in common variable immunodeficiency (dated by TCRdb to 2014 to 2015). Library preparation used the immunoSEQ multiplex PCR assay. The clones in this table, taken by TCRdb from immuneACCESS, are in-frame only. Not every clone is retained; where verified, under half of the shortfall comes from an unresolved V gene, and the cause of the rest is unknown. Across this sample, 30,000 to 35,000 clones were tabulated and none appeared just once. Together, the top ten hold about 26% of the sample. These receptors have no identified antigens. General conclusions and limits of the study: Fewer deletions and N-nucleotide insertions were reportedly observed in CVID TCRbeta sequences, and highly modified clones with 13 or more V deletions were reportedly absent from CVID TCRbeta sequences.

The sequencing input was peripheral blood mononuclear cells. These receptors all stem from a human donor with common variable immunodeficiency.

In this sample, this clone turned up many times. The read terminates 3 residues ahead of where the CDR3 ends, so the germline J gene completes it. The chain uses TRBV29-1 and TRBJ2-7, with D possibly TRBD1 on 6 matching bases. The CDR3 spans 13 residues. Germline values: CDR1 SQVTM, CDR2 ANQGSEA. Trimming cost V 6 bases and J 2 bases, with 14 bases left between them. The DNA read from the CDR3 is TGCAGCGTCACCCGACGGGACACCTACGAG. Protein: CSVTRRDTYE. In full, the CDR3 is CSVTRRDTYEQYF.

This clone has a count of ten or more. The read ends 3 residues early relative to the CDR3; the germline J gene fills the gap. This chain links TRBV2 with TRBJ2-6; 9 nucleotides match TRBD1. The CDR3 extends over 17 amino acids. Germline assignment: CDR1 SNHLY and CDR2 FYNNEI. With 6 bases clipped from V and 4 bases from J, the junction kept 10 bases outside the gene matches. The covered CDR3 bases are TGTGCCAGCAGGTTCCCACAGGGGGCGAACGGGGCCAACGTC. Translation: CASRFPQGANGANV. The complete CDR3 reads CASRFPQGANGANVLTF.

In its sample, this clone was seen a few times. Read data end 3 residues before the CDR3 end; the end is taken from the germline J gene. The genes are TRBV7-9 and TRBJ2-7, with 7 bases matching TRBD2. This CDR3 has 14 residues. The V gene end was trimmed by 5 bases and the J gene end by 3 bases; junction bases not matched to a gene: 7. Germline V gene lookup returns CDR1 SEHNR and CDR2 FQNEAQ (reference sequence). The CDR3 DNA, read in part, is TGTGCCAGCAGCGTTTCAGCGGGATACTACGAG. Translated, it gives CASSVSAGYYE. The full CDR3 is CASSVSAGYYEQYF.

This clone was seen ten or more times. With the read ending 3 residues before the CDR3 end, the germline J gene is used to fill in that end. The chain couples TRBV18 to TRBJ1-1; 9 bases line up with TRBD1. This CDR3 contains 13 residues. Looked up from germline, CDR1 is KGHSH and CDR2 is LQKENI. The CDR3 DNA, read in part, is TGTGCCAGCTCACCCGGGACAGGGAAAGAA. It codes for CASSPGTGKE. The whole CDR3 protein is CASSPGTGKEAFF.

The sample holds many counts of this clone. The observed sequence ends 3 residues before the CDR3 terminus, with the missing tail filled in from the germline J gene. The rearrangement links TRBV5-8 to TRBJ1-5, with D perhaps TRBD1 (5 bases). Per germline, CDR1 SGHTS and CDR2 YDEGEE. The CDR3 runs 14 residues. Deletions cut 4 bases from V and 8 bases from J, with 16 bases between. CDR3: CASSLRGREEPQHF. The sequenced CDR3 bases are TGTGCCAGCAGCCTTAGGGGCAGGGAAGAGCCC.

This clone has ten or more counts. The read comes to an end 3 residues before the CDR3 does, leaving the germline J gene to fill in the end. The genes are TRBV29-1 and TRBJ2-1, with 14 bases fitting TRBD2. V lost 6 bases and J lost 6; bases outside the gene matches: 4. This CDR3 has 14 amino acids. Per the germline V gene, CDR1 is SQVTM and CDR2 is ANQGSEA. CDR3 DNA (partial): TGCAGCGTCGCCGGGACTAGCGGGAGCAATGAG. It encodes CSVAGTSGSNE. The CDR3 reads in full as CSVAGTSGSNEQFF.

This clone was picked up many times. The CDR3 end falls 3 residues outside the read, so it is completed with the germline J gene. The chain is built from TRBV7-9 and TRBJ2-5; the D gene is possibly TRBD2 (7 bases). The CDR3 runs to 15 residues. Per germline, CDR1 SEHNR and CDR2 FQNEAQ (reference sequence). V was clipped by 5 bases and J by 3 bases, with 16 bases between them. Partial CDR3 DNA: TGTGCCAGCAGCATACGTTGGGGGGGCGAAGAGACC. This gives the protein CASSIRWGGEET. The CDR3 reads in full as CASSIRWGGEETQYF. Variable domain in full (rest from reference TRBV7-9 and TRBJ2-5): DTGVSQNPRHKITKRGQNVTFRCDPISEHNRLYWYRQTLGQGPEFLTYFQNEAQLEKSRLLSDRFSAERPKGSFSTLEIQRTEQGDSAMYLCASSIRWGGEETQYFGPGTRLLVL.